This entry describes one T cell receptor (beta chain). What it binds is not known. Germline CDR1 is LGHNA and CDR2 is YNFKEQ. The ends were cut back, 0 bases at V and 6 bases at J, with 15 bases in the middle. The CDR3 runs to 16 residues. The record originates from a study of OX40 agonist ivuxolimab in advanced cancers. Study-wide background: Participants averaged about 66 years of age (range roughly 20 to 90) and were 75% to 90% male.

Whole-study findings and limits: At doses 0.1 to 3.0 mg/kg, CD4+ and CD8+ clones expanded.

This table comes from immunoSEQ multiplex PCR, and its TCRdb copy is limited to in-frame clones, with some not included. This sample carries tens of thousands of clones, approximately 80% of them seen once, and the ten largest clones take under 2.5%. Sequencing used CD4+ or CD8+ T cells sorted from blood, obtained in a trial of the OX40 agonist ivuxolimab. The sequence was collected from an adult with an advanced solid tumor such as melanoma, head and neck, liver or kidney cancer. The chain recombines TRBV4-2 with TRBJ2-1; D is unresolved. CDR3 sequence: CASSQDKRLDLNEQFF. The CDR3 nucleotides read TGTGCCAGCAGCCAAGACAAGCGCCTAGACCTCAATGAGCAGTTCTTC.